The 9 T cell receptor beta chains below come from one sample, sequenced in a study of technical replicates of blood from a handful of donors. Sequencing was performed with immunoSEQ multiplex PCR; in TCRdb, only in-frame clones are kept and a portion is missing. The table has approximately 77,000 clones, 85% to 95% seen once. Sequencing was carried out using T cells isolated from PBMCs. Receptor source: a human donor in good health.

V usage is TRBV6-5 and J usage is TRBJ2-7; a possible D gene is TRBD2 (6 bases). The CDR3 totals 16 residues. CDR1 and CDR2 from the germline V gene are MNHEY and SVGAGI. V lost 0 bases and J lost 1, with 13 bases in between. As DNA, the CDR3 is TGTGCCAGCAGTTACTCAACCGGGGAGGCGTCCTACGAGCAGTACTTC. The encoded protein is CASSYSTGEASYEQYF.

The chain joins TRBV9 to TRBJ2-1; 10 bases agree with TRBD2. Trimming cost V 0 bases and J 10 bases; bases outside gene matches: 7. The length of the CDR3 is 15 residues. Germline V CDR1 and CDR2: SGDLS, YYNGEE. As DNA, the CDR3 is TGTGCCAGCAGCGTAGGGCTAGCGGGAGTAGAAGAGCAGTTCTTC. Translation gives CASSVGLAGVEEQFF. Supplemented by reference TRBV9 and TRBJ2-1, the full variable domain reads DSGVTQTPKHLITATGQRVTLRCSPRSGDLSVYWYQQSLDQGLQFLIQYYNGEERAKGNILERFSAQQFPDLHSELNLSSLELGDSALYFCASSVGLAGVEEQFFGPGTRLTVL.

The V gene is TRBV28, the J gene TRBJ2-3; tentative D call: TRBD2 (7 bases). Trimming left V 6 bases short and J 4 bases short, with 11 bases between. Germline loops: CDR1 MDHEN, CDR2 SYDVKM. This CDR3 comprises 13 residues. The CDR3 DNA reads TGTGCCAGCAGGCCGGGGGGCCCAGATACGCAGTATTTT. Residues: CASRPGGPDTQYF.

The chain is built from TRBV19 and TRBJ1-2, with D unclear. The ends were cut back, 3 bases at V and 0 bases at J, with 14 bases in the middle. The CDR3 runs 16 residues. Per germline, CDR1 LNHDA and CDR2 SQIVND (reference sequence). The CDR3 is CASSIGFDGSNYGYTF. DNA of the CDR3: TGTGCCAGTAGTATCGGGTTTGACGGTTCTAACTATGGCTACACCTTC.

This clone is a singleton in its sample. The chain joins TRBV25-1 to TRBJ2-5, with TRBD1 matching 9 bases. V lost 1 base and J lost 2; bases outside the gene matches: 5. Per germline, CDR1 MGHDK and CDR2 SYGVNS. The CDR3 spans 16 residues. CDR3 DNA sequence: TGTGCCAGCAGTGAATCTGGACAGGGGCCACAAGAGACCCAGTACTTC. It yields the protein CASSESGQGPQETQYF.

As for this clone: The same CDR3 can be traced to other DNA sequences in this sample. This chain joins TRBV5-1 and TRBJ1-1, with D unresolved. V was clipped by 0 bases and J by 0 bases, with 3 bases between them. The germline CDR1 and CDR2 sequences are SGHRS and YFSETQ. This CDR3 has 13 amino acids. CDR3 loop: CASSLALNTEAFF. As DNA, the CDR3 is TGCGCCAGCAGCTTGGCGTTGAACACTGAAGCTTTCTTT. Full variable domain (missing parts from reference TRBV5-1 and TRBJ1-1): KAGVTQTPRYLIKTRGQQVTLSCSPISGHRSVSWYQQTPGQGLQFLFEYFSETQRNKGNFPGRFSGRQFSNSRSEMNVSTLELGDSALYLCASSLALNTEAFFGQGTRLTVV.

The genes are TRBV28 and TRBJ1-2, with D uncertain. Trimming removed 2 bases from V and 2 bases from J, with 9 bases in between. CDR1 is MDHEN, CDR2 SYDVKM, per germline. The CDR3 loop spans 14 amino acids. The CDR3 DNA is TGTGCCAGCAGTTTAGTACAGTTGAACTATGGCTACACCTTC. Protein: CASSLVQLNYGYTF.

The gene calls are TRBV7-9 and TRBJ1-2; D might be TRBD1 (6 bases). CDR1 is SEHNR and CDR2 is FQNEAQ in the germline V gene (reference sequence). The CDR3 sequence is 16 residues long. Trimming left V 2 bases short and J 4 bases short, with 17 bases between. DNA of the CDR3: TGTGCCAGCAGCTTAATTCCGACCTGGACAGTCTATGGCTACACCTTC. Amino acid sequence: CASSLIPTWTVYGYTF. The entire variable domain, with the rest obtained from reference TRBV7-9 and TRBJ1-2, is as follows: DTGVSQNPRHKITKRGQNVTFRCDPISEHNRLYWYRQTLGQGPEFLTYFQNEAQLEKSRLLSDRFSAERPKGSFSTLEIQRTEQGDSAMYLCASSLIPTWTVYGYTFGSGTRLTVV.

The chain combines TRBV14 with TRBJ2-7; 11 bases map to TRBD2. This CDR3 has 14 residues. The ends lost 3 bases at V and 5 bases at J; junction bases unmatched: 3. Per the germline V gene, CDR1 is SGHDN and CDR2 is FVKESK. CDR3 sequence reads: CASSQTSGTDEQYF. The CDR3 DNA follows: TGTGCCAGCAGCCAGACTAGCGGGACCGACGAGCAGTACTTC.